The T cell receptor beta chain described here comes from a study of blood T cell repertoires in COVID-19. Study information: Acute-phase and convalescent COVID-19 samples originated in the United States, Italy and Spain.

The CDR3 sequence is 15 residues long. V was pared by 4 bases and J by 2 bases, with 6 bases of the junction left unmatched. Germline-derived CDR1 and CDR2 are SGHRS and YFSETQ. Measured with immunoSEQ multiplex PCR; TCRdb has only the in-frame clones, and not every one. Of 140,000 or so clones detected, around 84% appear once; the ten largest clones hold about 5%. Sequenced: peripheral blood. The sequence came from a woman aged 45-60 years with acute or convalescent COVID-19. The chain links TRBV5-1 to TRBJ1-5, with TRBD1 matching over 7 bases. The CDR3 region is CASSLMGTGNQPQHF. The CDR3 nucleotides are TGCGCCAGCAGCCTGATGGGGACAGGCAATCAGCCCCAGCATTTT. The complete variable domain, with remaining parts taken from reference TRBV5-1 and TRBJ1-5, reads KAGVTQTPRYLIKTRGQQVTLSCSPISGHRSVSWYQQTPGQGLQFLFEYFSETQRNKGNFPGRFSGRQFSNSRSEMNVSTLELGDSALYLCASSLMGTGNQPQHFGDGTRLSIL.